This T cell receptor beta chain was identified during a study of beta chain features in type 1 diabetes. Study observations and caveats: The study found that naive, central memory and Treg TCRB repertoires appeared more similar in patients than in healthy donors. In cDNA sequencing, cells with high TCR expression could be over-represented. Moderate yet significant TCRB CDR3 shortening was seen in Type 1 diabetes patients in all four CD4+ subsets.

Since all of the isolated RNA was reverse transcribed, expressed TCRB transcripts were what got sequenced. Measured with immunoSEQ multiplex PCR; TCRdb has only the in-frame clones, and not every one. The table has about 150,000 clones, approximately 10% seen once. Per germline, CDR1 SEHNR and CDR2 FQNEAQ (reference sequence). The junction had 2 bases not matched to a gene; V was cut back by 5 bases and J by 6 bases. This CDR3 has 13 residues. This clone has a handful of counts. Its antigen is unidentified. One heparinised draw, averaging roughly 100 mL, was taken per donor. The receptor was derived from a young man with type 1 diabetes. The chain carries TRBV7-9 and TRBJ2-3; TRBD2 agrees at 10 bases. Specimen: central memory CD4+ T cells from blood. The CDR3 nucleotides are TGTGCCAGCAGCCGGACTAGCGGTGATACGCAGTATTTT. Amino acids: CASSRTSGDTQYF.